The table lists the clone carrying this T cell receptor beta chain with many counts. The antigen remains undetermined. The sample originates from a study of T cells after yellow fever vaccination. Study information: Some fractions had low cell numbers, and these were prepared with SMART-Seq v4 Ultra Low Input.

TCRdb reprocessed the 5' RACE reads via MiXCR and lists one record per CDR3 protein. The table lists about 180,000 distinct CDR3 sequences, about 6% of them singletons. Germline CDR1 reads SGHRS; CDR2 reads YFSETQ. The CDR3 loop spans 18 amino acids. V lost 4 bases and J 6 bases, leaving 25 bases between the germline ends. General observations from the study: Although the secondary response was weaker, it peaked faster, at day 5 versus 15. Across the CD4 and CD8 compartments, a small share of clonotypes was present in both. A large majority of primary-vaccination clones showed up again after the booster (about 97% CD4, roughly 88% CD8).

Sequenced material: CD4+ T cells sorted from PBMCs, taken on the day of the first yellow fever vaccination. This chain joins TRBV5-1 and TRBJ2-2, with D possibly matching TRBD2 (5 bases). The clonotype originates from a man between 18 and 29 years old who received the YFV17D yellow fever vaccine. The CDR3: CASSHVLGTSKDAGELFF. The CDR3 nucleotides are TGCGCCAGCAGCCACGTCCTAGGAACTAGTAAAGATGCCGGGGAGCTGTTTTTT.